A single sample is the source of the 2 T cell receptor beta chains below, sequenced in a study of blood T cell repertoires in COVID-19. The assay was immunoSEQ multiplex PCR, and TCRdb's table has in-frame clones only and misses some. The profile shows approximately 65,000 clones, 86% of them singletons. Source material: peripheral blood. The receptors were gathered from a man in his fifties or sixties with acute or convalescent COVID-19.

The chain has TRBV10-2 and TRBJ2-3; 12 positions match TRBD2. The CDR3 contains 13 residues. Trimming removed 8 bases from V and 13 bases from J; junction bases left unmatched: 10. Germline lookup yields CDR1 WSHSY and CDR2 SAAADI. The CDR3 loop reads CASATSGGIEEYF. The CDR3 bases are TGCGCCAGCGCTACTAGCGGGGGGATTGAGGAGTATTTT.

This chain links TRBV5-4 with TRBJ1-6, with 7 bases fitting TRBD1. From germline, CDR1 is SGHNT and CDR2 YYREEE (reference sequence). This CDR3 has 14 residues. Trimming took 0 bases from V and 7 from J; bases not matched to a gene: 1. CDR3 DNA: TGTGCCAGCAGCTTGGAACAGGGGAATTCACCCCTCCACTTT. This codes for CASSLEQGNSPLHF.